Following are 21 T cell receptor beta chains from one sample sequenced in a study of brain T cells in children with intractable seizures. Generated by immunoSEQ multiplex PCR, the TCRdb table keeps only in-frame clones and is missing some. The sample includes tens of thousands of clones, around 90% of them seen just once. The source was peripheral blood, collected at surgery. The receptor set was obtained from a girl between 2 and 10 years old with Rasmussen encephalitis and intractable seizures.

The V and J genes are TRBV6-5 and TRBJ1-2, with a possible D match to TRBD1 (5 bases). CDR1 and CDR2 (germline): MNHEY, SVGAGI. The length of the CDR3 is 13 residues. V was cut by 4 bases and J by 9 bases, with 15 bases left in between. In DNA form, the CDR3 reads TGTGCCAGCAGTTCCGGGACGGCTATGAGCTACACCTTC. Protein: CASSSGTAMSYTF.

This chain joins TRBV11-3 and TRBJ2-7; D uncertain. Germline CDR1 is SGHNT and CDR2 is YENEEA. This CDR3 has 13 residues. Trimming removed 1 base from V and 5 bases from J, with 9 bases in between. The CDR3 sequence is CASSLGGEDEQYF. Written as DNA, the CDR3 is TGTGCCAGCAGCTTAGGAGGTGAGGACGAGCAGTACTTC.

The chain carries TRBV12-3 or TRBV12-4 and TRBJ1-1; D call uncertain. CDR3 length equals 12 residues. V gave up 2 bases and J gave up 6 bases, with 7 bases separating them. The CDR3 loop is CASSLSGAEAFF. The CDR3 DNA sequence: TGTGCCAGCAGTTTATCGGGCGCTGAAGCTTTCTTT.

The chain uses TRBV19 and TRBJ2-3; D is unclear. V was pared by 1 base and J by 4 bases, with 9 bases between. The V gene's germline CDR1 is LNHDA and CDR2 SQIVND (reference sequence). There are 14 residues in the CDR3. The CDR3 nucleotides read TGTGCCAGTAGTATAGCCGACGGAGCAGATACGCAGTATTTT. It encodes CASSIADGADTQYF. Filled out from reference TRBV19 and TRBJ2-3, the complete variable domain reads DGGITQSPKYLFRKEGQNVTLSCEQNLNHDAMYWYRQDPGQGLRLIYYSQIVNDFQKGDIAEGYSVSREKKESFPLTVTSAQKNPTAFYLCASSIADGADTQYFGPGTRLTVL.

V is TRBV9 and J is TRBJ2-7; D tentatively reads TRBD1 or TRBD2 (6 bases each). The germline CDR1 and CDR2 sequences are SGDLS and YYNGEE. The V and J ends lost 0 bases and 4 bases respectively, with 17 bases between them. The length of the CDR3 is 16 residues. This chain's CDR3 is CASSVGIGGPEYEQYF. The CDR3 nucleotides read TGTGCCAGCAGCGTAGGGATAGGGGGGCCGGAATACGAGCAGTACTTC.

The chain combines TRBV7-8 with TRBJ1-2; D unclear. Germline V gene data show CDR1 as SGHVS and CDR2 as FQNEAQ. There are 13 residues in the CDR3. The V end lost 5 bases, the J end lost 4 bases, and 11 bases lay between the germline ends. CDR3 protein: CASSRLMGYGYTF. In DNA form, the CDR3 reads TGTGCCAGCAGCCGGTTGATGGGCTATGGCTACACCTTC. Drawing the rest from reference TRBV7-8 and TRBJ1-2, the complete variable domain is GAGVSQSPRYKVAKRGQDVALRCDPISGHVSLFWYQQALGQGPEFLTYFQNEAQLDKSGLPSDRFFAERPEGSVSTLKIQRTQQEDSAVYLCASSRLMGYGYTFGSGTRLTVV.

This chain uses TRBV7-8 with TRBJ1-4; D not resolved. The ends were cut back, 5 bases at V and 7 bases at J, with 11 bases in the middle. The CDR3 sequence is 13 residues long. Per the germline V gene, CDR1 is SGHVS and CDR2 is FQNEAQ. The CDR3 nucleotides read TGTGCCAGCAGCGCGCGGACTGGTGAAAAACTGTTTTTT. Translated, it gives CASSARTGEKLFF.

The V gene is TRBV6-5, the J gene TRBJ2-5, with no clear D. The length of the CDR3 is 13 residues. The ends were cut back, 6 bases at V and 2 bases at J, with 10 bases in the middle. CDR1 and CDR2 (germline): MNHEY, SVGAGI. For the CDR3, the DNA is TGTGCCAGCAGACTCTCAACGCAAGAGACCCAGTACTTC. Encoded protein: CASRLSTQETQYF.

This sequence joins TRBV6-4 and TRBJ1-4; the match to TRBD1 covers 7 bases. Looked up from germline, CDR1 is MRHNA and CDR2 is SNTAGT. CDR3 size: 14 residues. The trim removed 2 bases at V and 6 bases at J, leaving 3 bases unmatched. CDR3 sequence reads: CASSDRDSDEKLFF. The CDR3 DNA reads TGTGCCAGCAGTGACCGGGACAGTGATGAAAAACTGTTTTTT.

V usage is TRBV12-3 or TRBV12-4 and J usage is TRBJ2-5; TRBD2 matches 9 bases. The ends lost 9 bases at V and 3 bases at J; junction bases unmatched: 2. There are 12 residues in the CDR3. The CDR3 loop is CASRLAEETQYF. In DNA, the CDR3 is TGTGCCAGTCGACTAGCGGAAGAGACCCAGTACTTC.

J is TRBJ1-4 and V is TRBV7-9; no clear D. The germline V gene encodes CDR1 SEHNR and CDR2 FQNEAQ (reference sequence). There are 14 residues in the CDR3. The V gene lost 8 bases and the J gene lost 4 bases, with 14 bases spanning the gap. CDR3 amino acids: CASASRVYNEKLFF. In nucleotides, the CDR3 is TGTGCCAGCGCCTCCCGGGTTTATAATGAAAAACTGTTTTTT.

V gene TRBV6-5 combines with J gene TRBJ2-5, with TRBD1 identical over 9 bases. The CDR3 length is 15 residues. J was trimmed by 4 bases and V by 6 bases; bases with no gene match: 9. Germline CDR1 reads MNHEY; CDR2 reads SVGAGI. As DNA, the CDR3 is TGTGCCAGCAGCTCCGGGACAGGGTATCGAGAGACCCAGTACTTC. It codes for CASSSGTGYRETQYF.

The chain joins TRBV21-1 to TRBJ1-4. TRBV21-1 is shown as a pseudogene. The CDR3 runs to 16 residues. CDR3 region: CASSKTPGGRGEKLFF. The DNA of the CDR3 is TGTGCCAGCAGCAAAACCCCGGGCGGGCGGGGGGAAAAACTGTTTTTT.

The chain joins TRBV7-3 to TRBJ2-3; 7 bases line up with TRBD1. Germline CDR1 and CDR2: SGHTA and FQGTGA. CDR3 length equals 21 residues. The V and J ends lost 0 bases and 3 bases, in that order; junction bases with no gene match: 21. The CDR3, as DNA: TGTGCCAGCAGCTTAACCTATCTAACCAACAGGGGTCCCATCAGGACAGATACGCAGTATTTT. As protein: CASSLTYLTNRGPIRTDTQYF. The whole variable domain, filled in from reference TRBV7-3 and TRBJ2-3, reads GAGVSQTPSNKVTEKGKYVELRCDPISGHTALYWYRQSLGQGPEFLIYFQGTGAADDSGLPNDRFFAVRPEGSVSTLKIQRTERGDSAVYLCASSLTYLTNRGPIRTDTQYFGPGTRLTVL.

This chain joins TRBV7-3 and TRBJ2-3; 8 positions agree with TRBD2. CDR1 SGHTA and CDR2 FQGTGA come from the germline V gene. This CDR3 spans 16 amino acids. V gave up 5 bases and J gave up 2 bases; unmatched junction bases: 9. CDR3 loop: CASSPKGGGLTDTQYF. The DNA of the CDR3 is TGTGCCAGCAGCCCAAAGGGCGGGGGGCTCACAGATACGCAGTATTTT.

This chain joins TRBV19 and TRBJ1-6, with 7 bases identical to TRBD1. This CDR3 is 18 amino acids long. After removal of 5 bases from V and 7 bases from J, the junction contained 17 bases not matched to a gene. Germline values: CDR1 LNHDA, CDR2 SQIVND (reference sequence). This CDR3 reads CASSLNSIGTALNSPLHF. The DNA of the CDR3 is TGTGCCAGTAGTCTAAATTCAATCGGGACAGCGTTGAATTCACCCCTCCACTTT.

This rearrangement joins TRBV7-2 to TRBJ2-7, with D unclear. Trimming removed 1 base from V and 2 bases from J, with 9 bases in between. The germline gives CDR1 SGHTA, CDR2 FQGNSA. The CDR3 has 14 amino acids. CDR3 DNA: TGTGCCAGCAGCTTAGTCCCACAGACCTACGAGCAGTACTTC. Residues: CASSLVPQTYEQYF.

V and J are TRBV29-1 and TRBJ2-3; D gene unclear. Germline values: CDR1 SQVTM, CDR2 ANQGSEA. This CDR3 has 14 amino acids. Trimming took 2 bases from V and 1 from J, leaving 10 bases between them. CDR3 protein: CSVEYPTGTDTQYF. DNA for the CDR3: TGCAGCGTTGAATATCCAACGGGCACAGATACGCAGTATTTT.

Here the CDR3 reads CSASEPRGLNEKLFF. Written as DNA, the CDR3 is TGCAGTGCTAGTGAACCCCGAGGGCTTAATGAAAAACTGTTTTTT. The V and J genes are TRBV20-1 and TRBJ1-4; unclear D gene. The CDR3 length is 15 residues. V gave up 3 bases and J gave up 4 bases, with 15 bases separating them. Germline V gives CDR1 DFQATT, CDR2 SNEGSKA (reference sequence).

The chain's CDR3 is CASSEAPLLAVANTGELFF. CDR3 in DNA: TGTGCCAGCAGTGAAGCGCCGTTACTAGCGGTCGCGAACACCGGGGAGCTGTTTTTT. J is TRBJ2-2 and V is TRBV6-1; TRBD2 aligns across 8 bases. Germline V gene sequence: CDR1 MNHNS, CDR2 SASEGT. Unmatched junction bases numbered 9, after V lost 0 bases and J lost 0 bases. The CDR3 sequence is 19 residues long.

The chain couples TRBV3-1 (or the pseudogene TRBV3-2) to TRBJ2-7; possible D gene TRBD1, 6 bases. CDR3 size: 14 residues. Trimming shortened V by 8 bases and J by 2 bases, and 16 bases separated the two germline ends. CDR1 is LGHDT, CDR2 YNNKEL, per germline (reference sequence). The CDR3 spells CASGETGGPYEQYF. The DNA of the CDR3 is TGTGCCAGCGGCGAGACAGGAGGACCCTACGAGCAGTACTTC.